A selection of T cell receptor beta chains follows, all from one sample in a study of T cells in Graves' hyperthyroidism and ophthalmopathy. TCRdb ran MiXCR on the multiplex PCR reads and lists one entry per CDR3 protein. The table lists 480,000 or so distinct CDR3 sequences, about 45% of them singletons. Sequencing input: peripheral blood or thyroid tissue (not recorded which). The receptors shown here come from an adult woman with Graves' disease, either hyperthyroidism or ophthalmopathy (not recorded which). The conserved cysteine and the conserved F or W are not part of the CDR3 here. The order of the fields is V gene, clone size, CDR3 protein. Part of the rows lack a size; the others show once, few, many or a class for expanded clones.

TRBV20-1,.,SAREVEAF
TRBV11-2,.,ASSLDSQTNYGYT
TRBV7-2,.,ASSLGDREEKLF
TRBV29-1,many,SASSAGQGSYEQY
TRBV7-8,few,ASSLGSGRPGY
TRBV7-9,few,ATSTRMSYEQY
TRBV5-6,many,ASSDLQGDSPLH
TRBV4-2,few,ASSSPGTSLYGYT
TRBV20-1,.,SAPTRTVQETQY
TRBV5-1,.,ASSSGRTWGSYEQY
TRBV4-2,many,ASSQEGTSGVQETQY
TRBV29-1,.,SVEILAGDGYT
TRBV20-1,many,SARKADSFNEKLF
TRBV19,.,ASSIELRGGNQPQH
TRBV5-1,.,ASSLSRVDNSPLH
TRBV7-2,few,ASSKQGWGGATYEQY
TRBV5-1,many,ASSGGLFSYNSPLH
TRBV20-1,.,SARDDLGEGWEETQY
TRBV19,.,ASSTSAGTEAF
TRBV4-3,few,ASSQRTGVGGYT